A selection of T cell receptor beta chains follows, all from one sample in a study of T cell clonotyping in hematopoietic cell transplantation. Method: immunoSEQ multiplex PCR; TCRdb's copy keeps in-frame clones and lacks some. The repertoire includes around 40,000 clones, 95% of them detected once, and around 1.6% sits in the top ten. The sequenced sample was peripheral blood mononuclear cells, obtained before stem cell transplant. The receptors were sampled from a man aged 35 to 55 with chronic myeloid leukemia. Some clones in this sample may be carry-over from other donors' samples. Each CDR3 is given with its conserved first and last residue. Fields, in order: D gene, V gene, clone size, J gene, CDR3 protein, CDR3 DNA. The D gene is left open where the match is weak. Clone sizes are given selectively: once, few, many, or a class where the clone is expanded.

NA	TRBV5-4	NA	TRBJ2-5	CASSLEARGEETQYF	TGTGCCAGCAGCTTGGAGGCCAGGGGGGAAGAGACCCAGTACTTC
NA	TRBV28	NA	TRBJ1-6	CASSPPRVDSPLHF	TGTGCCAGCAGTCCCCCCAGGGTGGATTCACCCCTCCACTTT
NA	TRBV5-4	NA	TRBJ1-2	CASSLDGNYGYTF	TGTGCCAGCAGTTTGGACGGTAACTATGGCTACACCTTC
NA	TRBV30	once	TRBJ1-2	CAWTWSTGRYGYTF	TGTGCCTGGACATGGAGCACAGGTCGCTATGGCTACACCTTC
NA	TRBV29-1	NA	TRBJ2-4	CSVGTDKNIQYF	TGCAGCGTTGGAACAGACAAAAACATTCAGTACTTC
TRBD1	TRBV2	NA	TRBJ1-2	CASRGDSTPGYTF	TGTGCCAGCAGGGGGGACAGCACTCCTGGCTACACCTTC
TRBD1	TRBV28	NA	TRBJ2-3	CASSFPGQLPTDTQYF	TGTGCCAGCAGTTTTCCGGGACAGCTCCCCACAGATACGCAGTATTTT
NA	TRBV7-9	NA	TRBJ1-6	CASSLSLGRANSPLHF	TGTGCCAGCAGCTTAAGTTTGGGCAGGGCTAATTCACCCCTCCACTTT
NA	TRBV30	few	TRBJ1-4	CAWSLFRQAEKLFF	TGTGCCTGGAGTCTATTTAGACAGGCTGAAAAACTGTTTTTT
NA	TRBV9	NA	TRBJ2-7	CVGGDRTYEQYF	TGTGTCGGGGGGGACAGGACCTACGAGCAGTACTTC
TRBD1	TRBV9	NA	TRBJ1-6	CASSVEGTGRAPLHF	TGTGCCAGCAGCGTAGAGGGGACAGGGAGGGCACCCCTCCACTTT
TRBD1	TRBV27	NA	TRBJ2-7	CASSGRGTGSHEQYF	TGTGCCAGCAGTGGGCGAGGGACAGGGAGTCACGAGCAGTACTTC
NA	TRBV2	NA	TRBJ1-1	CASSQRALEGTEAFF	TGTGCCAGCAGTCAGCGGGCGCTCGAGGGGACTGAAGCTTTCTTT
TRBD1	TRBV6-5	NA	TRBJ2-5	CASSPGQGAETQYF	TGTGCCAGCAGTCCGGGACAGGGAGCAGAGACCCAGTACTTC
NA	TRBV27	NA	TRBJ2-2	CASSFLESTGELFF	TGTGCCAGCAGTTTCCTGGAGAGCACCGGGGAGCTGTTTTTT
TRBD1	TRBV19	once	TRBJ1-5	CASGSTGGDQPQHF	TGTGCCAGTGGGTCTACAGGGGGGGATCAGCCCCAGCATTTT
TRBD1	TRBV4-3	NA	TRBJ2-1	CASSQDLGQGAHEQFF	TGCGCCAGCAGCCAAGATCTTGGACAGGGGGCCCATGAGCAGTTCTTC
NA	TRBV5-1	NA	TRBJ2-7	CASSQDSYTSYEQYF	TGCGCCAGCAGCCAAGACAGCTATACTTCCTACGAGCAGTACTTC
NA	TRBV4-3	NA	TRBJ1-1	CASSQDTGDSHTEAFF	TGCGCCAGCAGCCAAGATACGGGAGACAGCCACACTGAAGCTTTCTTT
TRBD1	TRBV29-1	medium-sized	TRBJ1-2	CSASLTGGYYGYTF	TGCAGCGCCTCCTTGACAGGGGGCTACTATGGCTACACCTTC
NA	TRBV7-2	NA	TRBJ1-3	CASSFIGAPGNTIYF	TGTGCCAGCTCCTTCATAGGGGCCCCTGGAAACACCATATATTTT
NA	TRBV5-1	NA	TRBJ1-1	CASSLDSMNTEAFF	TGCGCCAGCAGCTTAGACAGTATGAACACTGAAGCTTTCTTT
TRBD1	TRBV27	NA	TRBJ2-7	CASSGGDSTLIHYEQYF	TGTGCCAGCAGCGGTGGGGACAGCACGTTAATCCACTACGAGCAGTACTTC
NA	TRBV7-8	NA	TRBJ1-1	CASSLRQAAEAFF	TGTGCCAGCAGCTTGAGACAGGCAGCGGAAGCTTTCTTT
NA	TRBV9	NA	TRBJ2-3	CASSSGTSFADTQYF	TGTGCCAGCAGCTCCGGGACTTCCTTCGCAGATACGCAGTATTTT
NA	TRBV25-1	NA	TRBJ2-7	CASSEGLGALGGGEQYF	TGTGCCAGCAGTGAGGGACTGGGGGCGCTGGGTGGGGGGGAGCAGTACTTC
NA	TRBV7-2	NA	TRBJ2-7	CASSFDGKLSYEQYF	TGTGCCAGCAGCTTCGACGGGAAGTTATCCTACGAGCAGTACTTC
NA	TRBV20-1	NA	TRBJ2-7	CSASTGRGQYF	TGCAGTGCCTCGACAGGGCGGGGGCAGTACTTC
NA	TRBV5-4	NA	TRBJ1-1	CASSFLPLNTEAFF	TGTGCCAGCAGCTTCCTCCCTTTGAACACTGAAGCTTTCTTT